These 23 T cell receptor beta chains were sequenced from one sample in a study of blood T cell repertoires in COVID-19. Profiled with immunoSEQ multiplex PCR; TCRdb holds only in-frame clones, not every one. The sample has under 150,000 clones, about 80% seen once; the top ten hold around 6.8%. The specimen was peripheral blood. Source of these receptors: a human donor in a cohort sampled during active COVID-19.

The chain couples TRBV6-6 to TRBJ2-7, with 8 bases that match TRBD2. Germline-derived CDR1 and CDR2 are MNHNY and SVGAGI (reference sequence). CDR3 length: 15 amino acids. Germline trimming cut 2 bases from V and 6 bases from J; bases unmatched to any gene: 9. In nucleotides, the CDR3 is TGTGCCAGCAGTTACGGGCGGCGGGGGGTCCCCGAGCAGTACTTC. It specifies CASSYGRRGVPEQYF.

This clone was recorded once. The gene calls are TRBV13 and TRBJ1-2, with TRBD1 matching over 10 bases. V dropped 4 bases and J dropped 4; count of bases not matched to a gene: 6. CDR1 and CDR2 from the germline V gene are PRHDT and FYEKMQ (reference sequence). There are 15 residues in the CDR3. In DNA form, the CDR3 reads TGTGCCAGCAGCTCCCGGGACAGGGGCCCCTATGGCTACACCTTC. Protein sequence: CASSSRDRGPYGYTF. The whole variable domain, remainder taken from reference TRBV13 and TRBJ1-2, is AAGVIQSPRHLIKEKRETATLKCYPIPRHDTVYWYQQGPGQDPQFLISFYEKMQSDKGSIPDRFSAQQFSDYHSELNMSSLELGDSALYFCASSSRDRGPYGYTFGSGTRLTVV.

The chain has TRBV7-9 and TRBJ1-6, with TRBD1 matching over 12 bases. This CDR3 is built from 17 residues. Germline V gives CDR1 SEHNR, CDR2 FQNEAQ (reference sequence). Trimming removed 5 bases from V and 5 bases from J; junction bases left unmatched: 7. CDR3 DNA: TGTGCCAGCAGCGCCGGGACAGGGGGCGCGAATAATTCACCCCTCCACTTT. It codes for CASSAGTGGANNSPLHF.

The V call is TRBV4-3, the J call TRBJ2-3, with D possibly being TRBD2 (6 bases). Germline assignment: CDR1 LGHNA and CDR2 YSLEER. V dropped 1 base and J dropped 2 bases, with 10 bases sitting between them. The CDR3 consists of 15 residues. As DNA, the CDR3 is TGCGCCAGCAGCCAAGGGAGGGGTAACACAGATACGCAGTATTTT. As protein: CASSQGRGNTDTQYF.

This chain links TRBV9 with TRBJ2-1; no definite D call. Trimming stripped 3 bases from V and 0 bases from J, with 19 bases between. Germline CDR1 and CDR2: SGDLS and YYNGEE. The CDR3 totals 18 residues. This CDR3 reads CASSETPSSPSSYNEQFF. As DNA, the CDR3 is TGTGCCAGCAGCGAGACCCCATCTAGTCCCAGCTCCTACAATGAGCAGTTCTTC. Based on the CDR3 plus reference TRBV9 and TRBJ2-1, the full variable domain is DSGVTQTPKHLITATGQRVTLRCSPRSGDLSVYWYQQSLDQGLQFLIQYYNGEERAKGNILERFSAQQFPDLHSELNLSSLELGDSALYFCASSETPSSPSSYNEQFFGPGTRLTVL.

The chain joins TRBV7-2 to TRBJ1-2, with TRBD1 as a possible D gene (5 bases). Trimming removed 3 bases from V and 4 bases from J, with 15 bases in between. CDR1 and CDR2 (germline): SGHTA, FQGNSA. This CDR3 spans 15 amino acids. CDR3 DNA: TGTGCCAGCAGCTTTAGTAGGGGAGGAGGCTATGGCTACACCTTC. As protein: CASSFSRGGGYGYTF.

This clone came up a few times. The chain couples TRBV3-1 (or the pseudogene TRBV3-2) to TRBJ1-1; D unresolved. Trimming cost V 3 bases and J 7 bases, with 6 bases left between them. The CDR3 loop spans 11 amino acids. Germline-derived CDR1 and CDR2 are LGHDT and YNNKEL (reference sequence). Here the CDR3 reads CASSHMYEAFF. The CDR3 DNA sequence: TGTGCCAGCAGCCATATGTATGAAGCTTTCTTT.

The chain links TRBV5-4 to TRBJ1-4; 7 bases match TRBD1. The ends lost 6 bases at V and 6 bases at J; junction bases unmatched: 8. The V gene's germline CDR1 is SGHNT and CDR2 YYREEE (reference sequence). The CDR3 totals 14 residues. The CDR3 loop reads CASTLEGAHEKLFF. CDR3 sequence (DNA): TGTGCCAGCACCCTTGAGGGGGCACATGAAAAACTGTTTTTT.

The CDR3 bases are TGTGCCACCAGTGATGCGGCGGGGCCCTTCTCCTACAATGAGCAGTTCTTC. It specifies CATSDAAGPFSYNEQFF. This chain connects TRBV24-1 to TRBJ2-1; D possibly corresponds to TRBD2 (6 bases). The V gene lost 3 bases and the J gene lost 0 bases, with 14 bases spanning the gap. Per germline, CDR1 KGHDR and CDR2 SFDVKD. The CDR3 totals 17 residues.

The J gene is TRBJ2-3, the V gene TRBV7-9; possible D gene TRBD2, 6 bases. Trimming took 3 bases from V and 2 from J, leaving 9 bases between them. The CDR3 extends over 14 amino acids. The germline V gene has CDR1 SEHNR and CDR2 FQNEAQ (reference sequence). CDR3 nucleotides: TGTGCCAGCAGCTTTAGCGGAAACACAGATACGCAGTATTTT. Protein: CASSFSGNTDTQYF.

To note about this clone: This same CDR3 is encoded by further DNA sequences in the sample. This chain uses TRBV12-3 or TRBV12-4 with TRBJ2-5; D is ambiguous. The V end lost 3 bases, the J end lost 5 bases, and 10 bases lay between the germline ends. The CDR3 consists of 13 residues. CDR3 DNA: TGTGCCAGCAGTTTGGGTTCGCGGGAGACCCAGTACTTC. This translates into CASSLGSRETQYF.

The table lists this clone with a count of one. The CDR3 sequence: CASSYGTARSYEQYF. In DNA, the CDR3 is TGTGCCAGCAGCTACGGGACAGCTCGCTCCTACGAGCAGTACTTC. The chain joins TRBV5-6 to TRBJ2-7; 7 bases align to TRBD1. The CDR3 is 15 residues long. Unmatched junction bases numbered 6, after V lost 3 bases and J lost 0 bases. Germline loops: CDR1 SGHDT, CDR2 YYEEEE.

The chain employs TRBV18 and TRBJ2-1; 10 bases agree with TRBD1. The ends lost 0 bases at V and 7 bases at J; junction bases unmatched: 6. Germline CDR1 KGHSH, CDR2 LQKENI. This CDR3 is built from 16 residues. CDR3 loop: CASSPPMTGGKNEQFF. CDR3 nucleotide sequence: TGTGCCAGCTCACCACCTATGACAGGGGGCAAAAATGAGCAGTTCTTC. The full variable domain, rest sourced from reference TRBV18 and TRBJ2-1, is NAGVMQNPRHLVRRRGQEARLRCSPMKGHSHVYWYRQLPEEGLKFMVYLQKENIIDESGMPKERFSAEFPKEGPSILRIQQVVRGDSAAYFCASSPPMTGGKNEQFFGPGTRLTVL.

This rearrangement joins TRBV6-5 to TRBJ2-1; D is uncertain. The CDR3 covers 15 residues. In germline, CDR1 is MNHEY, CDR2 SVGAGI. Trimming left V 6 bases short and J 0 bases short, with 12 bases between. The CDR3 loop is CASRPRRSSYNEQFF. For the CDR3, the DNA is TGTGCCAGCAGACCCCGGCGGAGCTCCTACAATGAGCAGTTCTTC.

This chain's CDR3 is CAWRGTGWGEAFF. Here the CDR3 DNA reads TGTGCCTGGAGGGGTACAGGGTGGGGGGAAGCTTTCTTT. The gene calls are TRBV30 and TRBJ1-1; a possible D gene is TRBD1 (6 bases). Germline CDR1 GTSNPN, CDR2 SVGIG (reference sequence). The CDR3 consists of 13 residues. Trimming removed 3 bases at V and 8 bases at J, with 16 bases between.

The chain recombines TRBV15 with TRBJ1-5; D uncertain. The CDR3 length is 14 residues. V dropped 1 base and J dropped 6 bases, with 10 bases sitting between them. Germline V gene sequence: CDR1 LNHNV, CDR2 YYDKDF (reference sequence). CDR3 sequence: CATSRAPPGQPQHF. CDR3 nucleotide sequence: TGTGCCACCAGCAGAGCTCCACCGGGTCAGCCCCAGCATTTT.

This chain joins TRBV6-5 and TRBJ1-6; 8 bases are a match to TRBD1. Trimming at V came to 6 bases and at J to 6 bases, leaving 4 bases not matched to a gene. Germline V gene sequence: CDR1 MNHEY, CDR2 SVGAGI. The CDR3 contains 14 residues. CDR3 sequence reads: CASSLDRGNSPLHF. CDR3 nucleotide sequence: TGTGCCAGCAGCTTAGACAGGGGTAATTCACCCCTCCACTTT.

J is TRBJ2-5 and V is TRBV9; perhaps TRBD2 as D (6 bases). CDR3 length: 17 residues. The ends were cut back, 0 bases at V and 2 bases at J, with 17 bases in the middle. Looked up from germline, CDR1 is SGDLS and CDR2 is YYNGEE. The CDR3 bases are TGTGCCAGCAGCGTAGGAGGTCAGGTGGGGGGACAAGAGACCCAGTACTTC. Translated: CASSVGGQVGGQETQYF.

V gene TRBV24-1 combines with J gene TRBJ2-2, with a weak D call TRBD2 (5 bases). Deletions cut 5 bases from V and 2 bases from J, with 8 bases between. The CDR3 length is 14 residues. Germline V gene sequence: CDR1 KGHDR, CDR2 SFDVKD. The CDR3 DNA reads TGTGCCACCAGTGCGCGGACTAACACCGGGGAGCTGTTTTTT. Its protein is CATSARTNTGELFF.

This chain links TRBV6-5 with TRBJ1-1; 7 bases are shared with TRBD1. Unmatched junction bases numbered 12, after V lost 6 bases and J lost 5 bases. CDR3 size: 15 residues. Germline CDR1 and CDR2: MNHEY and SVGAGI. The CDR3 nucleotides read TGTGCCAGCAGAGATAGACAGGGTTCTCTGACTGAAGCTTTCTTT. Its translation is CASRDRQGSLTEAFF.

The CDR3: CASSFNRGSYEQYF. The CDR3 DNA follows: TGTGCCAGCAGCTTTAACAGGGGCTCCTACGAGCAGTACTTC. The V and J genes are TRBV11-2 and TRBJ2-7, with 7 bases lining up with TRBD1. Germline V CDR1 and CDR2: SGHAT, FQNNGV. This CDR3 has 14 residues. The V segment lost 3 bases and the J segment 0 bases; nucleotides outside the gene matches: 2.

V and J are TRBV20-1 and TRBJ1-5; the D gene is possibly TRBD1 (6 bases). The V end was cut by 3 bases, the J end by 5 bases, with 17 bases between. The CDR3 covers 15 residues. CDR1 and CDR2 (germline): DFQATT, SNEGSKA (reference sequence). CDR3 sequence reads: CSASGGWGQDQPQHF. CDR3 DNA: TGCAGTGCTAGTGGGGGGTGGGGGCAGGATCAGCCCCAGCATTTT.

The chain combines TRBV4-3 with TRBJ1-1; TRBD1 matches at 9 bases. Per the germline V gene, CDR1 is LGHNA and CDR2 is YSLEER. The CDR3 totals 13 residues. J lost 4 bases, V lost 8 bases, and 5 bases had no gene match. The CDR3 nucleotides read TGCGCCAGCGGAGACAGGGGGTTCACTGAAGCTTTCTTT. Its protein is CASGDRGFTEAFF.